One and the same sample provided the 10 T cell receptor beta chains below, sequenced in a study of blood T cell repertoires in COVID-19. Clones were read by immunoSEQ multiplex PCR, and TCRdb kept only the in-frame ones, dropping some. The data show roughly 500,000 clones, roughly nine tenths seen once. Source material: peripheral blood. These receptors were taken from a man aged 18-30 years with COVID-19, enrolled during active disease.

This chain links TRBV18 with TRBJ1-3, with D tentatively TRBD1 (5 bases). The CDR3 has 15 amino acids. Germline-derived CDR1 and CDR2 are KGHSH and LQKENI. The V end was cut by 3 bases, the J end by 1 base, with 10 bases between. The CDR3 reads CASSPVTGSGNTIYF. The DNA for the CDR3 is TGTGCCAGCTCACCGGTTACAGGTTCTGGAAACACCATATATTTT.

The V gene is TRBV2, the J gene TRBJ1-4; D remains ambiguous. The CDR3 consists of 11 residues. Germline V gene data show CDR1 as SNHLY and CDR2 as FYNNEI. The V and J ends lost 6 bases and 8 bases respectively, with 7 bases between them. CDR3 DNA sequence: TGTGCCAGCAGCCCGGGGGAAAAACTGTTTTTT. Translated, it gives CASSPGEKLFF.

V and J are TRBV5-5 and TRBJ1-6, with 7 bases that match TRBD1. CDR3 length: 15 amino acids. J was trimmed by 8 bases and V by 2 bases; bases with no gene match: 7. Per germline, CDR1 SGHKS and CDR2 YYEKEE (reference sequence). This chain's CDR3 is CASSFLTGWDSPLHF. CDR3 DNA: TGTGCCAGCAGCTTCCTGACAGGGTGGGATTCACCCCTCCACTTT.

On this clone: It may be a read error: a sequence one base away is much more abundant. This chain joins TRBV11-3 and TRBJ1-2; tentatively, D is TRBD1 (5 bases). Germline V gene lookup returns CDR1 SGHNT and CDR2 YENEEA. V lost 0 bases and J lost 6, with 8 bases in between. CDR3 size: 13 residues. The CDR3 DNA is TGTGCCAGCAGCTTAGAATCGGGGGATGGCTACACCTTC. This translates into CASSLESGDGYTF.

CDR3 loop: CASSRDRGGEQYF. In nucleotides, the CDR3 is TGTGCCAGCAGCCGGGACAGGGGGGGCGAGCAGTACTTC. The chain links TRBV3-1 (or the pseudogene TRBV3-2) to TRBJ2-7; TRBD1 agrees at 11 bases. The CDR3 consists of 13 residues. Germline V lookup: CDR1 LGHDT, CDR2 YNNKEL (reference sequence). The junction had 2 bases not matched to a gene; V was cut back by 4 bases and J by 6 bases.

The chain has TRBV30 and TRBJ2-4; D unclear. Trimming cost V 4 bases and J 4 bases, with 8 bases left between them. Germline CDR1 is GTSNPN and CDR2 is SVGIG (reference sequence). This CDR3 comprises 12 residues. CDR3 in amino acids: CAWTGAKNIQYF. The CDR3, as DNA: TGTGCCTGGACTGGAGCTAAAAACATTCAGTACTTC.

The chain joins TRBV4-1 to TRBJ1-6; a weak D match, TRBD1 (6 bases). Germline CDR1 reads MGHRA; CDR2 reads YSYEKL. CDR3 length: 16 amino acids. V shed 4 bases and J shed 0 bases, with 10 bases lying between them. DNA of the CDR3: TGCGCCAGCAGCCGACAGGAGAGCTCCTATAATTCACCCCTCCACTTT. It yields the protein CASSRQESSYNSPLHF.

The V call is TRBV9, the J call TRBJ2-1; 9 nucleotides match TRBD2. The CDR3 is made up of 16 amino acids. V shed 4 bases, J shed 9 bases, and the junction held 14 bases outside the gene matches. Germline V gene lookup returns CDR1 SGDLS and CDR2 YYNGEE. In DNA form, the CDR3 reads TGTGCCAGCAGCACCAACCAGCGGGAGGATTACGGTGAGCAGTTCTTC. Translation gives CASSTNQREDYGEQFF.

J is TRBJ2-2 and V is TRBV5-4, with a possible D match to TRBD1 (6 bases). The CDR3 covers 14 residues. Trimming removed 5 bases at V and 4 bases at J, with 12 bases between. Germline CDR1 SGHNT, CDR2 YYREEE (reference sequence). The DNA of the CDR3 is TGTGCCAGCAGGTCAACAGGGACCACCGGGGAGCTGTTTTTT. It translates to CASRSTGTTGELFF.

The rearrangement uses TRBV7-6 and TRBJ2-5, with 12 positions matching TRBD2. CDR1 and CDR2 from the germline V gene are SGHVS and FNYEAQ. The junction had 2 bases not matched to a gene; V was cut back by 2 bases and J by 1 base. This CDR3 is 16 amino acids long. The CDR3 region has the DNA TGTGCCAGCAGCTTACGACTAGCGGGAGCCCAAGAGACCCAGTACTTC. Translating gives CASSLRLAGAQETQYF. The whole variable domain, filled in from reference TRBV7-6 and TRBJ2-5, reads GAGVSQSPRYKVTKRGQDVALRCDPISGHVSLYWYRQALGQGPEFLTYFNYEAQQDKSGLPNDRFSAERPEGSISTLTIQRTEQRDSAMYRCASSLRLAGAQETQYFGPGTRLLVL.